These 12 T cell receptor beta chains were sequenced from one sample in a study of cytomegalovirus exposure and HLA in healthy donors. The repertoire was sequenced with immunoSEQ multiplex PCR; TCRdb's copy has only in-frame clones and lacks some. The sample has around 74,000 clones, around four fifths seen once. Sequencing was performed on PBMCs. The receptors here all came from a man aged 25 to 40 in good health and CMV-seronegative.

This chain connects TRBV23-1 to TRBJ2-5; 8 bases align to TRBD1. TRBV23-1 is identified as an open reading frame with a role that is uncertain. The CDR3 has 14 amino acids. The V segment lost 4 bases and the J segment 2 bases; nucleotides outside the gene matches: 3. This CDR3 reads CASSRDRGQETQYF. In nucleotides, the CDR3 is TGCGCCAGCAGTCGCGACAGGGGACAAGAGACCCAGTACTTC.

The chain has TRBV5-1 and TRBJ2-3; TRBD2 might be the D (9 bases). The CDR3 sequence is 20 residues long. V was pared by 4 bases and J by 0 bases, with 27 bases between. Per germline, CDR1 SGHRS and CDR2 YFSETQ. CDR3 DNA: TGCGCCAGCAGCGGCGGGACAGGAGCGACTAGCGGTTTCAGCACAGATACGCAGTATTTT. Translation: CASSGGTGATSGFSTDTQYF. The full variable domain, completed using reference TRBV5-1 and TRBJ2-3, is KAGVTQTPRYLIKTRGQQVTLSCSPISGHRSVSWYQQTPGQGLQFLFEYFSETQRNKGNFPGRFSGRQFSNSRSEMNVSTLELGDSALYLCASSGGTGATSGFSTDTQYFGPGTRLTVL.

CDR3 sequence (DNA): TGTGCCAGCACCAGACTAGCGGGAGCAACAAATGAGCAGTTCTTC. This codes for CASTRLAGATNEQFF. The gene calls are TRBV6-6 and TRBJ2-1; 12 bases line up with TRBD2. CDR1 is MNHNY and CDR2 is SVGAGI in the germline V gene (reference sequence). CDR3 size: 15 residues. V shed 7 bases and J 7 bases; nucleotides not matched to a gene: 8.

The J gene is TRBJ2-5, the V gene TRBV28, with D possibly matching TRBD2 (5 bases). This CDR3 has 12 residues. The germline CDR1 and CDR2 sequences are MDHEN and SYDVKM. The V gene lost 11 bases and the J gene lost 5 bases, with 15 bases spanning the gap. CDR3 sequence (DNA): TGTGCCCACAGTTCAACGGGGGAGACCCAGTACTTC. Its translation: CAHSSTGETQYF.

This sequence joins TRBV7-2 and TRBJ1-2, with D perhaps matching TRBD1 (6 bases). The V and J ends lost 1 base and 7 bases respectively, with 16 bases between them. Germline V gene data show CDR1 as SGHTA and CDR2 as FQGNSA. CDR3 length equals 15 residues. In DNA, the CDR3 is TGTGCCAGCAGCTTAGTTTTACAGGGTGCCGCTGGCTACACCTTC. Protein: CASSLVLQGAAGYTF.

The rearrangement links TRBV2 to TRBJ1-1; a weak D match, TRBD1 (6 bases). V lost 5 bases, J lost 4 bases, and 14 bases lay in between. The CDR3 is 14 amino acids. Germline V gene data show CDR1 as SNHLY and CDR2 as FYNNEI. The CDR3 DNA follows: TGTGCCAGCAGTTATAAGGGGGTGGGCACTGAAGCTTTCTTT. Protein sequence: CASSYKGVGTEAFF. The entire variable domain, with the rest obtained from reference TRBV2 and TRBJ1-1, is as follows: EPEVTQTPSHQVTQMGQEVILRCVPISNHLYFYWYRQILGQKVEFLVSFYNNEISEKSEIFDDQFSVERPDGSNFTLKIRSTKLEDSAMYFCASSYKGVGTEAFFGQGTRLTVV.

The chain recombines TRBV29-1 with TRBJ2-1; a weak D match, TRBD2 (6 bases). Germline loops: CDR1 SQVTM, CDR2 ANQGSEA. Trimming took off 6 bases at V and 0 bases at J, with 21 bases between the two ends. The CDR3 covers 17 residues. CDR3 in DNA: TGCAGCGTCATGGGGGGTCCCCAGGATAGCTCCTACAATGAGCAGTTCTTC. As protein: CSVMGGPQDSSYNEQFF.

This chain uses TRBV7-2 with TRBJ1-5, with 9 bases aligning to TRBD1. The J segment lost 3 bases and the V segment lost 5 bases, leaving 5 bases of the junction unmatched. Per germline, CDR1 SGHTA and CDR2 FQGNSA. The CDR3 extends over 15 amino acids. CDR3 protein: CASSIRDRVNQPQHF. The CDR3 DNA reads as TGTGCCAGCAGCATCCGGGACAGGGTCAATCAGCCCCAGCATTTT. The full variable domain, rest sourced from reference TRBV7-2 and TRBJ1-5, is GAGVSQSPSNKVTEKGKDVELRCDPISGHTALYWYRQSLGQGLEFLIYFQGNSAPDKSGLPSDRFSAERTGGSVSTLTIQRTQQEDSAVYLCASSIRDRVNQPQHFGDGTRLSIL.

The CDR3 DNA reads TGTGCCAGCAGCCTGACCTTAGCGGGACAGTTGGGTGAGCAGTTCTTC. Translation gives CASSLTLAGQLGEQFF. The V gene is TRBV9, the J gene TRBJ2-1, with a possible D match to TRBD2 (8 bases). Trimming took off 4 bases at V and 9 bases at J, with 23 bases between the two ends. Germline V gene sequence: CDR1 SGDLS, CDR2 YYNGEE. This CDR3 spans 16 amino acids.

This clone was found once. This chain connects TRBV7-6 to TRBJ1-4; D gene ambiguous. The CDR3 contains 12 residues. Germline V gene lookup returns CDR1 SGHVS and CDR2 FNYEAQ. Trimming left V 2 bases short and J 5 bases short, with 3 bases between. The CDR3 protein is CASSLRNEKLFF. The CDR3 nucleotides read TGTGCCAGCAGCTTACGGAATGAAAAACTGTTTTTT.

The chain employs TRBV4-1 and TRBJ2-6, with 7 bases lining up with TRBD1. V was clipped by 4 bases and J by 0 bases; unmatched bases: 6. Germline V gene sequence: CDR1 MGHRA, CDR2 YSYEKL. The CDR3 is made up of 17 amino acids. The CDR3 protein is CASSLSGQPSGANVLTF. The CDR3 nucleotides are TGCGCCAGCAGCCTATCGGGACAGCCCTCTGGGGCCAACGTCCTGACTTTC.

This chain uses TRBV7-9 with TRBJ2-3, with 8 bases identical to TRBD1. Germline V gives CDR1 SEHNR, CDR2 FQNEAQ (reference sequence). Trimming cost V 5 bases and J 5 bases; bases outside gene matches: 12. The CDR3 spans 16 residues. The CDR3 here is CASSVFPQGVEDTQYF. The CDR3 DNA reads TGTGCCAGCAGCGTGTTCCCACAGGGGGTGGAAGATACGCAGTATTTT.